A selection of T cell receptor beta chains follows, all from one sample in a study of CD8 T cells in ankylosing spondylitis. TCRdb re-called the 5' RACE reads through MiXCR, storing one row per CDR3 protein. The data contain 50,000 to 75,000 distinct CDR3 sequences, approximately 6% of them seen just once; the ten biggest clones take up approximately 5%. The specimen was synovial fluid, either unsorted or a sorted T cell fraction (not recorded which). The receptors come from a male donor with ankylosing spondylitis. The CDR3 runs from the conserved cysteine through the conserved F or W. The D gene is left open where the match is weak. Some rows have no size entry. The others give once, few or many, or a class for an expanded clone.

J: TRBJ2-5; V: TRBV5-1; D: TRBD2; size: few; CDR3: CASSLGRTSGKYETQYF; DNA: TGCGCCAGCAGCTTGGGTAGGACTAGCGGGAAGTATGAGACCCAGTACTTC
J: TRBJ1-5; V: TRBV12-3/TRBV12-4; D: -; size: -; CDR3: CASSFDGHPNQPQHF; DNA: TGTGCCAGCAGTTTTGACGGGCACCCCAATCAGCCCCAGCATTTT
J: TRBJ2-4; V: TRBV11-3; D: -; size: many; CDR3: CASTLGLGAKNIQYF; DNA: TGTGCCAGCACCCTGGGGTTAGGGGCCAAAAACATTCAGTACTTC
J: TRBJ2-3; V: TRBV20-1; D: -; size: many; CDR3: CSAQSGGATDTQYF; DNA: TGCAGTGCCCAGTCGGGGGGCGCGACAGATACGCAGTATTTT
J: TRBJ1-2; V: TRBV2; D: -; size: -; CDR3: CASSDYGYTF; DNA: TGTGCCAGCAGCGATTATGGCTACACCTTC
J: TRBJ1-6; V: TRBV10-3; D: -; size: -; CDR3: CAIRFETNSPLHF; DNA: TGTGCCATCAGGTTTGAGACCAATTCACCCCTCCACTTT
J: TRBJ2-5; V: TRBV3-1; D: -; size: many; CDR3: CASSQEAGAYRTQETQYF; DNA: TGTGCCAGCAGCCAAGAGGCGGGGGCCTACAGGACCCAAGAGACCCAGTACTTC
J: TRBJ2-3; V: TRBV5-1; D: -; size: -; CDR3: CASSLSRGADTQYF; DNA: TGCGCCAGCAGCTTGTCCAGGGGTGCAGATACGCAGTATTTT
J: TRBJ2-7; V: TRBV6-5; D: -; size: -; CDR3: CASSYESGSSYEQYF; DNA: TGTGCCAGCAGTTACGAGTCAGGAAGCTCCTACGAGCAGTACTTC
J: TRBJ1-2; V: TRBV5-1; D: TRBD1; size: many; CDR3: CASSPGTANYGYTF; DNA: TGCGCCAGCAGCCCCGGGACAGCTAACTATGGCTACACCTTC
J: TRBJ2-7; V: TRBV19; D: -; size: many; CDR3: CASSRDRSYEQYF; DNA: TGTGCCAGTAGTAGGGACCGATCCTACGAGCAGTACTTC
J: TRBJ2-2; V: TRBV6-1; D: TRBD2; size: many; CDR3: CASSGTSGGRGTGELFF; DNA: TGTGCCAGTTCCGGGACTAGCGGGGGAAGAGGCACCGGGGAGCTGTTTTTT
J: TRBJ2-2; V: TRBV5-1; D: -; size: many; CDR3: CASSLDGVTTGELFF; DNA: TGCGCCAGCAGCTTGGATGGGGTAACAACCGGGGAGCTGTTTTTT
J: TRBJ2-7; V: TRBV3-1; D: TRBD2; size: many; CDR3: CASSPGLAGTYEQYF; DNA: TGTGCCAGCAGCCCCGGACTAGCGGGGACCTACGAGCAGTACTTC
J: TRBJ2-7; V: TRBV20-1; D: -; size: many; CDR3: CSARGSYEQYF; DNA: TGCAGTGCTAGAGGCTCCTACGAGCAGTACTTC
J: TRBJ2-7; V: TRBV7-2; D: TRBD2; size: many; CDR3: CASSLAPSGRRGEQYF; DNA: TGTGCCAGCAGCTTAGCGCCTAGCGGGAGACGGGGCGAGCAGTACTTC
J: TRBJ1-1; V: TRBV19; D: -; size: -; CDR3: CASSIALQPVRLTEAFF; DNA: TGTGCCAGTAGTATAGCATTACAGCCCGTGCGGCTTACTGAAGCTTTCTTT
J: TRBJ1-4; V: TRBV5-1; D: -; size: many; CDR3: CASSLANSRDEKLFF; DNA: TGCGCCAGCAGCTTGGCGAACAGCCGGGATGAAAAACTGTTTTTT